These T cell receptor beta chains were read from a single sample in a study of T-cell memory formation after mild COVID-19. TCRdb re-called the 5' RACE reads with MiXCR, one entry per CDR3 protein. Of about 39,000 distinct CDR3 sequences listed, about 6% are singletons. Input material: PBMCs or a T cell subset sorted from them (not recorded which). The source is an adult who had mild COVID-19 (a few samples of this study predate the infection). Cell type and time point are not known. Each CDR3 is given with its conserved first and last residue. A D gene is named only where the DNA matches it firmly. Not all rows give a size; the values are once, few, many and, for expanded clones, a class.

>NA|TRBV7-2|NA|TRBJ2-2
CASSPWGRQNTGELFF
TGTGCCAGCAGCCCTTGGGGTCGGCAGAACACCGGGGAGCTGTTTTTT
>NA|TRBV7-2|NA|TRBJ1-6
CASSLMNSPLHF
TGTGCCAGCAGCTTAATGAACTCACCCCTCCACTTT
>TRBD2|TRBV12-5|few|TRBJ2-3
CASGSIFPGLGKDTQYF
TGTGCTAGTGGTTCCATATTCCCGGGACTAGGGAAAGATACGCAGTATTTT
>NA|TRBV29-1|NA|TRBJ2-3
CSSRGGLGAQYF
TGCAGCTCCCGTGGGGGGCTCGGGGCGCAGTATTTT
>TRBD2|TRBV20-1|few|TRBJ2-3
CSARGLAGDSTDTQYF
TGCAGTGCTCGGGGACTAGCGGGAGATAGCACAGATACGCAGTATTTT
>NA|TRBV7-8|NA|TRBJ2-7
CASSLALGERGIYEQYF
TGTGCCAGCAGCTTGGCCCTTGGGGAACGGGGGATCTACGAGCAGTACTTC
>NA|TRBV20-1|few|TRBJ2-7
CSASFRMAEQYF
TGCAGTGCCTCTTTCCGTATGGCCGAGCAGTACTTC
>NA|TRBV11-2|NA|TRBJ2-5
CASSLGVRQETQYF
TGTGCCAGCAGCTTAGGGGTGCGGCAAGAGACCCAGTACTTC
>TRBD1|TRBV7-2|many|TRBJ2-7
CASSPRPGTGSYEQYF
TGTGCCAGCAGCCCCCGTCCCGGGACAGGTTCCTACGAGCAGTACTTC
>NA|TRBV21-1|many|TRBJ2-7
CASSKEGTPARGYEQYF
TGTGCCAGCAGCAAAGAAGGGACACCGGCCCGGGGATACGAGCAGTACTTC
>TRBD1|TRBV19|few|TRBJ1-4
CASSPRQGNEKLFF
TGTGCCAGTAGTCCTCGACAGGGTAATGAAAAACTGTTTTTT
>NA|TRBV6-1|NA|TRBJ1-4
CASSTQGRANEKLFF
TGTGCCAGCAGTACCCAGGGTCGGGCTAATGAAAAACTGTTTTTT
>NA|TRBV14|few|TRBJ2-1
CASSTPSSAYNEQFF
TGTGCCAGCAGTACCCCTTCTAGCGCCTACAATGAGCAGTTCTTC
>NA|TRBV20-1|many|TRBJ2-7
CSARESTEQYF
TGCAGTGCTAGAGAATCGACCGAGCAGTACTTC
>NA|TRBV18|many|TRBJ2-7
CASSPTASYEQYF
TGTGCCAGCTCACCGACAGCCTCCTACGAGCAGTACTTC
>TRBD1|TRBV6-6|few|TRBJ1-5
CASRQTGQGVVQPQHF
TGTGCCAGCAGACAGACGGGACAGGGGGTAGTTCAGCCCCAGCATTTT
>NA|TRBV5-1|many|TRBJ2-7
CASPAFREQYF
TGCGCCAGCCCGGCTTTTCGCGAGCAGTACTTC
>NA|TRBV7-9|few|TRBJ1-2
CASSFGANYGYTF
TGTGCCAGCAGCTTTGGGGCTAACTATGGCTACACCTTC
>TRBD1|TRBV11-1|many|TRBJ2-7
CASSLPRTGRYEQYF
TGTGCCAGCAGCTTACCGCGGACAGGGAGATACGAGCAGTACTTC
>NA|TRBV5-1|many|TRBJ2-7
CASSPRQPGSYEQYF
TGCGCCAGCAGCCCTCGGCAGCCAGGCTCCTACGAGCAGTACTTC
>NA|TRBV20-1|NA|TRBJ1-1
CSARRNTEAFF
TGCAGTGCTAGGCGGAACACTGAAGCTTTCTTT
>NA|TRBV5-1|many|TRBJ2-7
CASTLIGTSLPTMQYF
TGCGCCAGCACCTTAATCGGGACTTCCCTTCCTACGATGCAGTACTTC
>NA|TRBV3-1|NA|TRBJ2-7
CASSQSSYEQYF
TGTGCCAGCAGCCAAAGCTCCTACGAGCAGTACTTC
>NA|TRBV2|many|TRBJ2-2
CASSVGRGGTGELFF
TGTGCCAGCAGTGTTGGTCGAGGGGGCACCGGGGAGCTGTTTTTT
>TRBD2|TRBV12-3/TRBV12-4|many|TRBJ2-1
CASRTSGNNEQFF
TGTGCCAGCAGGACTAGCGGGAACAATGAGCAGTTCTTC
>TRBD2|TRBV20-1|few|TRBJ2-7
CSASVTSGSAVYEQYF
TGCAGTGCTAGCGTGACTAGCGGATCTGCCGTCTACGAGCAGTACTTC
>NA|TRBV6-1|NA|TRBJ2-2
CASSEISSSGLFF
TGTGCCAGCAGTGAAATCAGTTCCAGCGGGCTGTTTTTT
>NA|TRBV12-3/TRBV12-4|NA|TRBJ1-1
CASSITSGTEAFF
TGTGCCAGCAGTATAACTAGCGGCACTGAAGCTTTCTTT
>NA|TRBV4-2|many|TRBJ1-1
CASSHAYRDDTEAFF
TGTGCCAGCAGCCATGCCTACAGGGACGACACTGAAGCTTTCTTT
>NA|TRBV18|NA|TRBJ1-4
CASSPGPTSGALFF
TGTGCCAGCTCACCAGGGCCAACCTCGGGGGCACTGTTTTTT
>NA|TRBV6-6|few|TRBJ1-1
CASSYGQRTEAFF
TGTGCCAGCAGTTACGGACAGCGCACTGAAGCTTTCTTT
>TRBD2|TRBV11-1|many|TRBJ2-5
CASSLLAGAQYF
TGTGCCAGCAGCTTACTGGCGGGGGCCCAGTACTTC
>NA|TRBV10-3|many|TRBJ2-1
CAISVHNEQFF
TGTGCCATCAGTGTCCACAATGAGCAGTTCTTC
>NA|TRBV2|NA|TRBJ1-6
CASILPGAYNSPLHF
TGTGCCAGCATCCTACCTGGGGCCTATAATTCACCCCTCCACTTT
>NA|TRBV12-3/TRBV12-4|few|TRBJ1-5
CASSEGLYQPQHF
TGTGCCAGCAGTGAGGGGTTGTATCAGCCCCAGCATTTT
>TRBD1|TRBV6-6|many|TRBJ1-1
CASSQTGKGNTEAFF
TGTGCCAGCTCCCAGACAGGGAAAGGGAACACTGAAGCTTTCTTT
>TRBD1|TRBV6-5|few|TRBJ1-6
CASSYTTGSNENSPLHF
TGTGCCAGCAGTTACACGACAGGGAGTAATGAGAATTCACCCCTCCACTTT
>TRBD2|TRBV24-1|few|TRBJ2-2
CATSDFPRGSGELFF
TGTGCCACCAGTGATTTCCCGCGGGGGTCCGGGGAGCTGTTTTTT
>TRBD2|TRBV15|few|TRBJ2-1
CATSSTGVLAGGASSYNEQFF
TGTGCCACCAGCAGTACTGGCGTGCTAGCGGGAGGCGCCAGCTCCTACAATGAGCAGTTCTTC